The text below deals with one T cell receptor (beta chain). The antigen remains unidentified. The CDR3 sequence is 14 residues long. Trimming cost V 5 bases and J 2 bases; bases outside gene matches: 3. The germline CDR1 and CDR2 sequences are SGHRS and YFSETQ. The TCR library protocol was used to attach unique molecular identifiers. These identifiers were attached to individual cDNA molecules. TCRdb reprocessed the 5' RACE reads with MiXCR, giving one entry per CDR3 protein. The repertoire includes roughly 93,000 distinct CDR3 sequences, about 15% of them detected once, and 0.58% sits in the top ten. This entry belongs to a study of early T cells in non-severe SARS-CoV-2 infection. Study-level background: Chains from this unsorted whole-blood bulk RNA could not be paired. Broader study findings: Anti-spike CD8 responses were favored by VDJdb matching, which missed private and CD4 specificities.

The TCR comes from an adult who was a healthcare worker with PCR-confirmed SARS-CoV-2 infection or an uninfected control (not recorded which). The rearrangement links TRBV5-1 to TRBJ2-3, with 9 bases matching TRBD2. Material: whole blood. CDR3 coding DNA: TGCGCCAGCAGTGTAGCGGGGGACACAGATACGCAGTATTTT. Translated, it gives CASSVAGDTDTQYF. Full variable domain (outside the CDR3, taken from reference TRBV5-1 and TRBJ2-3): KAGVTQTPRYLIKTRGQQVTLSCSPISGHRSVSWYQQTPGQGLQFLFEYFSETQRNKGNFPGRFSGRQFSNSRSEMNVSTLELGDSALYLCASSVAGDTDTQYFGPGTRLTVL.